The source of this T cell receptor (beta chain) is a study of T cell repertoires in cytomegalovirus infection. Study summary: Indications of both CMV infection and matching HLA type were provided by public TCR beta signatures.

From the reads, TCRdb called clonotypes with MiXCR, one entry per CDR3 protein. Of more than 75,000 distinct CDR3 sequences in the sample, about 3.8% were seen once. This clonotype was seen many times. Its antigen is unidentified. Study results and limitations: In two of eight donors, the top clonotype was HLA-C-restricted CMV-specific.

Sequencing was carried out using PBMCs. This receptor was obtained from a human donor in good health (CMV status not recorded). Some clones in this sample may be carry-over from other donors' samples.

The CDR3 spells CASSSRTAGANVLTF. CDR3 DNA: TGTGCCAGCAGTTCTAGGACCGCCGGGGCCAACGTCCTGACTTTC. The chain couples TRBV6-2 or TRBV6-3 to TRBJ2-6, with D hard to call. The V end lost 4 bases, the J end lost 4 bases, and 11 bases lay between the germline ends. The length of the CDR3 is 15 residues. CDR1 is MNHEY and CDR2 is SVGEGT in the germline V gene.